This T cell receptor beta chain came from a study of blood T cell repertoires in COVID-19. The wider study: COVID-19 samples collected from the United States, Italy and Spain covered acute and convalescent phases. Sources were T cells, B-cell-depleted T cells, or PBMCs; the material itself was cDNA or gDNA.

Original methodology: By means of reference gene primer amplification, nucleated cell counts were estimated. The table came from immunoSEQ multiplex PCR; TCRdb's copy has only in-frame clones and leaves some out. That table supplies the V and J calls and clone size; D and trimming were determined from the DNA. Among 50,000 to 65,000 clones listed, roughly 83% were seen once. Patients at the Seattle site were enrolled during active infection and followed longitudinally. This clone was seen just once. This sequence originates from a man between 60 and 70 years old with COVID-19, enrolled during active disease. Sequenced input: peripheral blood.

CDR3 in DNA: TGTGCCAGCAGCCTTCGGACAATGAACACTGAAGCTTTCTTT. This encodes CASSLRTMNTEAFF. This chain links TRBV3-1 (or the pseudogene TRBV3-2) with TRBJ1-1; maybe TRBD1 (5 bases). V shed 4 bases and J shed 0 bases, with 9 bases lying between them. Germline V gene data show CDR1 as LGHDT and CDR2 as YNNKEL (reference sequence). The CDR3 contains 14 residues.